Presented here are 23 T cell receptor beta chains from one specimen sequenced in a study of blood T cell repertoires in COVID-19. Sequenced by immunoSEQ multiplex PCR; TCRdb stores in-frame clones only, minus some. Among about 320,000 clones listed, 85% were seen once. Specimen: peripheral blood. Source of these receptors: a human donor in a cohort sampled during active COVID-19.

V is TRBV27 and J is TRBJ1-4, with 10 bases fitting TRBD1. Germline V lookup: CDR1 MNHEY, CDR2 SMNVEV (reference sequence). The CDR3 contains 14 residues. With 6 bases clipped from V and 5 bases from J, the junction kept 3 bases outside the gene matches. The CDR3 coding sequence is TGTGCCAGCAGGGGACAGGGGCCAAATGAAAAACTGTTTTTT. This gives the protein CASRGQGPNEKLFF.

The chain couples TRBV28 to TRBJ1-2; D gene ambiguous. CDR1 MDHEN and CDR2 SYDVKM come from the germline V gene. This CDR3 contains 14 residues. V lost 5 bases to trimming and J lost 2 bases, with 12 bases between them. CDR3 coding DNA: TGTGCCAGCAGTCCATTGGGCGTGAACTATGGCTACACCTTC. It is translated as CASSPLGVNYGYTF.

The chain combines TRBV2 with TRBJ2-7, with 13 bases fitting TRBD2. V was clipped by 6 bases and J by 7 bases; unmatched bases: 12. This CDR3 has 16 residues. Germline assignment: CDR1 SNHLY and CDR2 FYNNEI. CDR3: CASRRTPGLAGIEQYF. In nucleotides, the CDR3 is TGTGCCAGCAGAAGGACACCGGGACTAGCGGGGATTGAGCAGTACTTC.

The chain carries TRBV6-5 and TRBJ1-2; 7 bases line up with TRBD1. Looked up from germline, CDR1 is MNHEY and CDR2 is SVGAGI. The CDR3 loop spans 15 amino acids. With 6 bases clipped from V and 0 bases from J, the junction kept 7 bases outside the gene matches. The CDR3 DNA reads TGTGCCAGCAGCCCCCGACAGGGTTCTAACTATGGCTACACCTTC. Translating gives CASSPRQGSNYGYTF.

V gene TRBV30 combines with J gene TRBJ2-1; D gene ambiguous. Germline CDR1 reads GTSNPN; CDR2 reads SVGIG (reference sequence). The CDR3 has 13 residues. V was clipped by 0 bases and J by 9 bases, with 12 bases between them. The CDR3 loop reads CAWSVRREFEQFF. The CDR3 bases are TGTGCCTGGAGTGTACGTCGAGAGTTTGAGCAGTTCTTC.

This CDR3 is CASSYSTGSRFYEQYF. DNA of the CDR3: TGTGCCAGCAGTTACTCGACAGGGTCGAGATTCTACGAGCAGTACTTC. V usage is TRBV6-5 and J usage is TRBJ2-7; 7 bases agree with TRBD1. CDR1 is MNHEY and CDR2 is SVGAGI in the germline V gene. The CDR3 has 16 residues. With 0 bases clipped from V and 3 bases from J, the junction kept 8 bases outside the gene matches.

The chain employs TRBV19 and TRBJ1-1; D remains ambiguous. V dropped 5 bases and J dropped 3 bases, with 4 bases sitting between them. There are 11 residues in the CDR3. Germline V gene lookup returns CDR1 LNHDA and CDR2 SQIVND (reference sequence). The chain's CDR3 is CASSRDTEAFF. The CDR3 DNA sequence: TGTGCCAGTAGTCGGGACACTGAAGCTTTCTTT.

V is TRBV7-2 and J is TRBJ1-1, with a weak D call TRBD1 (6 bases). Germline V gives CDR1 SGHTA, CDR2 FQGNSA. The length of the CDR3 is 14 residues. The CDR3 DNA is TGTGCGCATACTCGGGGTCAGGGGAGCACTGAAGCTTTCTTT. Translated, it gives CAHTRGQGSTEAFF.

This clone appeared a single time. The chain uses TRBV7-9 and TRBJ2-2, with 13 bases fitting TRBD2. Germline V gives CDR1 SEHNR, CDR2 FQNEAQ (reference sequence). V lost 2 bases to trimming and J lost 7 bases; unmatched junction nucleotides: 4. The CDR3 totals 16 residues. DNA of the CDR3: TGTGCCAGCAGCTTACCCTGGACTAGCGGGGGCGGGGAGCTGTTTTTT. This gives the protein CASSLPWTSGGGELFF.

J is TRBJ1-3 and V is TRBV15, with 8 bases identical to TRBD1. After removal of 7 bases from V and 2 bases from J, the junction contained 4 bases not matched to a gene. The CDR3 consists of 14 residues. From germline, CDR1 is LNHNV and CDR2 YYDKDF (reference sequence). DNA for the CDR3: TGTGCCACCACCAAGGACAGGGCTGGAAACACCATATATTTT. This encodes CATTKDRAGNTIYF.

The V and J genes are TRBV19 and TRBJ2-2; perhaps TRBD1 as D (5 bases). The germline V gene encodes CDR1 LNHDA and CDR2 SQIVND (reference sequence). The CDR3 is made up of 15 amino acids. Trimming stripped 5 bases from V and 1 base from J, with 11 bases between. CDR3 nucleotides: TGTGCCAGTAGTTTCCTCGACAGGAACACCGGGGAGCTGTTTTTT. This encodes CASSFLDRNTGELFF.

This clone showed up just a few times. The rearrangement links TRBV19 to TRBJ2-2; unclear D gene. The CDR3 is 16 amino acids. Trimming pared 5 bases from V and 0 bases from J, leaving 13 bases between. Looked up from germline, CDR1 is LNHDA and CDR2 is SQIVND (reference sequence). Here the CDR3 DNA reads TGTGCCAGTAGTGCTAGGAATCCCGCGAACACCGGGGAGCTGTTTTTT. This gives the protein CASSARNPANTGELFF.

The chain has TRBV6-5 and TRBJ2-7, with 7 bases lining up with TRBD2. Trimming cost V 4 bases and J 1 base; bases outside gene matches: 10. Germline V gives CDR1 MNHEY, CDR2 SVGAGI. The CDR3 has 16 amino acids. Here the CDR3 DNA reads TGTGCCAGCAGTTTCAGCCGGGAGGTGGGTTCCTACGAGCAGTACTTC. Translation: CASSFSREVGSYEQYF.

The V gene is TRBV29-1, the J gene TRBJ2-7; weak D call: TRBD1 (5 bases). The V end lost 6 bases, the J end lost 2 bases, and 11 bases lay between the germline ends. Germline-derived CDR1 and CDR2 are SQVTM and ANQGSEA. The CDR3 has 12 amino acids. The CDR3 loop reads CSVTQGTYEQYF. The CDR3 nucleotides read TGCAGCGTCACTCAGGGAACCTACGAGCAGTACTTC.

The V gene is TRBV15, the J gene TRBJ1-1; 9 nucleotides match TRBD1. Germline trimming cut 2 bases from V and 4 bases from J; bases unmatched to any gene: 2. Germline V lookup: CDR1 LNHNV, CDR2 YYDKDF (reference sequence). The CDR3 runs to 14 residues. CDR3 sequence: CATSRRQGGTEAFF. CDR3 DNA sequence: TGTGCCACCAGCAGACGACAGGGGGGCACTGAAGCTTTCTTT. The full variable domain, completed using reference TRBV15 and TRBJ1-1, is DAMVIQNPRYQVTQFGKPVTLSCSQTLNHNVMYWYQQKSSQAPKLLFHYYDKDFNNEADTPDNFQSRRPNTSFCFLDIRSPGLGDTAMYLCATSRRQGGTEAFFGQGTRLTVV.

This chain joins TRBV6-5 and TRBJ1-5; D gene uncertain. The germline CDR1 and CDR2 sequences are MNHEY and SVGAGI. The CDR3 loop spans 16 amino acids. V lost 4 bases and J 2 bases, leaving 15 bases between the germline ends. This CDR3 is CASSLGPFGGNQPQHF. Written as DNA, the CDR3 is TGTGCCAGCAGTTTGGGCCCGTTCGGCGGCAATCAGCCCCAGCATTTT.

The chain joins TRBV9 to TRBJ1-1; TRBD1 aligns across 9 bases. Looked up from germline, CDR1 is SGDLS and CDR2 is YYNGEE. The CDR3 consists of 15 residues. The ends lost 4 bases at V and 1 base at J; junction bases unmatched: 5. This CDR3 is CASSRGQGRNTEAFF. CDR3 coding DNA: TGTGCCAGCAGCCGGGGACAGGGAAGGAACACTGAAGCTTTCTTT. The complete variable domain, with remaining parts taken from reference TRBV9 and TRBJ1-1, reads DSGVTQTPKHLITATGQRVTLRCSPRSGDLSVYWYQQSLDQGLQFLIQYYNGEERAKGNILERFSAQQFPDLHSELNLSSLELGDSALYFCASSRGQGRNTEAFFGQGTRLTVV.

This chain links TRBV12-3 or TRBV12-4 with TRBJ1-1; no clear D gene. Trimming shortened V by 8 bases and J by 0 bases, and 10 bases separated the two germline ends. The CDR3 totals 13 residues. CDR3 coding DNA: TGTGCCAGCGGCGGGCAAATGAACACTGAAGCTTTCTTT. It yields the protein CASGGQMNTEAFF.

V usage is TRBV6-5 and J usage is TRBJ2-7; TRBD2 matches at 7 bases. V shed 5 bases, J shed 3 bases, and the junction held 4 bases outside the gene matches. Germline V CDR1 and CDR2: MNHEY, SVGAGI. The CDR3 totals 13 residues. The CDR3 bases are TGTGCCAGCAGTCTCGGGACTAACTACGAGCAGTACTTC. It encodes CASSLGTNYEQYF.

The rearrangement links TRBV5-1 to TRBJ1-2; perhaps TRBD1 as D (6 bases). Between the trimmed V and J ends, which lost 3 bases and 8 bases, there was a span of 14 bases. The V gene's germline CDR1 is SGHRS and CDR2 YFSETQ. This CDR3 has 13 residues. CDR3 nucleotides: TGCGCCAGCAGCTCTCAAACAGGGAACGGCTACACCTTC. This codes for CASSSQTGNGYTF.

This chain uses TRBV5-1 with TRBJ2-3; TRBD2 matches at 7 bases. This CDR3 comprises 12 residues. Germline-derived CDR1 and CDR2 are SGHRS and YFSETQ. The V segment lost 7 bases and the J segment 6 bases; nucleotides outside the gene matches: 5. The CDR3: CASSTSWDTQYF. CDR3 sequence (DNA): TGCGCCAGCTCGACTAGCTGGGATACGCAGTATTTT.

V and J are TRBV5-1 and TRBJ1-1, with D possibly matching TRBD1 (6 bases). The CDR3 runs to 15 residues. Trimming took off 0 bases at V and 1 base at J, with 10 bases between the two ends. In germline, CDR1 is SGHRS, CDR2 YFSETQ. This chain's CDR3 is CASSLDRVKNTEAFF. Here the CDR3 DNA reads TGCGCCAGCAGCTTGGACAGGGTAAAGAACACTGAAGCTTTCTTT.

The chain combines TRBV7-9 with TRBJ1-1, with TRBD1 identical over 7 bases. The CDR3 totals 16 residues. Germline V gene lookup returns CDR1 SEHNR and CDR2 FQNEAQ (reference sequence). V dropped 4 bases and J dropped 0; count of bases not matched to a gene: 8. CDR3 nucleotides: TGTGCCAGCAGCTCAATGACAGGGACTTTGAACACTGAAGCTTTCTTT. Translated: CASSSMTGTLNTEAFF.